This T cell receptor beta chain is drawn from a study of response to subunit inactivated influenza vaccine (dated by TCRdb to the late 2010s). In terms of the full investigation: Deep quantitative profiling of the T cell receptor repertoire was used in the study to follow responses to a trivalent subunit inactivated influenza vaccine.

This clonotype has only a few counts. There is no known antigen for this receptor. No per-base quality is available; no much larger clone lies one base away. General findings and caveats noted by the study authors: The authors proposed that each seasonal influenza vaccination may bring in only a limited number of new T cells.

CDR1 and CDR2 are read off the germline V gene as SGDLS and YYNGEE. Cut back by 3 bases and 1 base, the V and J ends lie 13 bases apart. The CDR3 goes from the cysteine to the phenylalanine over 15 residues. Only the CDR3 DNA is retained, 45 bases long and in frame from the first base. The library relied on RT-PCR. The data were produced on an Illumina HiSeq 2500. Clones were called with MiXCR by TCRdb after fastp trimmed the public reads at Q25, and only in-frame beta chains were retained. Each CDR3 protein appears once, grouped with its most common genes and DNA. The sample table holds about 190,000 distinct CDR3 sequences, of which roughly 14% were seen once. The ten most abundant clones make up approximately 25% of the sample.

This receptor was taken from a man in his fifties or sixties who received an inactivated influenza vaccine. Donor details come from another sample of the same person, matched by shared clones. The sample consisted of CD8+ T cells sorted from PBMCs, taken 5 days after vaccination. The V and J segments used are TRBV9 and TRBJ1-2; no confident D gene assignment can be made. The CDR3 loop reads CASSGTLGDNYGYTF. The nucleotide sequence reads as follows: TGTGCCAGCAGCGGGACTCTTGGGGATAACTATGGCTACACCTTC.